Listed here are 30 T cell receptor beta chains from one sample, sequenced in a study of shared clonotypes between healthy human individuals (TCRdb year 2020). Library preparation used the immunoSEQ multiplex PCR assay. TCRdb carries this immuneACCESS record with in-frame sequences only. Its versions omit some clonotypes, under half of them owing to an unresolved V gene in the studies checked, with the rest unexplained. Counted in this sample were approximately 320,000 clones; roughly 91% of them appeared once. 15% to 20% of the sample comes from the top ten. The material sequenced was memory CD8+ T cells sorted from blood. The sample's cell subset or site label, decoded: CD45RO+ cells pooled with CCR7-negative TemRA cells. These receptors originate from a man aged 18 to 30 in good health.

To note about this clone: Other DNA sequences in the same sample also yield this CDR3. The CDR3 bases are TGTGCCAGCAGCCAAGGTAGCTCCTACGAGCAGTACTTC. It translates to CASSQGSSYEQYF. The chain carries TRBV4-2 and TRBJ2-7; D is ambiguous. V was pared by 1 base and J by 0 bases, with 4 bases between. Germline CDR1 is LGHNA and CDR2 is YNFKEQ. This CDR3 is built from 13 residues.

The chain has TRBV5-1 and TRBJ1-4; possibly TRBD1 for D (5 bases). Germline assignment: CDR1 SGHRS and CDR2 YFSETQ. The CDR3 has 14 residues. V was trimmed by 4 bases and J by 5 bases, leaving 12 bases between them. The CDR3 DNA reads as TGCGCCAGCAGCCGGACATTTAAGAATGAAAAACTGTTTTTT. Its translation: CASSRTFKNEKLFF.

The chain is built from TRBV6-6 and TRBJ2-2; perhaps TRBD2 as D (6 bases). From germline, CDR1 is MNHNY and CDR2 SVGAGI (reference sequence). The V gene lost 4 bases and the J gene lost 8 bases, with 8 bases spanning the gap. The CDR3 contains 12 residues. CDR3 sequence (DNA): TGTGCCAGCAGTTGGGCGGGGGGGGAGCTGTTTTTT. Translated: CASSWAGGELFF.

With regard to this clone: In the same sample, other DNA sequences code for this CDR3. J is TRBJ1-3 and V is TRBV28, with D perhaps matching TRBD1 (5 bases). Trimming shortened V by 2 bases and J by 0 bases, and 8 bases separated the two germline ends. CDR3 size: 15 residues. Germline-derived CDR1 and CDR2 are MDHEN and SYDVKM. DNA for the CDR3: TGTGCCAGCAGTTTAGGAACAGGCTCTGGAAACACCATATATTTT. Its translation is CASSLGTGSGNTIYF.

Worth noting for this clone: This probably arose from a read error, given a far larger clone one base away. Within the sample, other DNA sequences also encode this same CDR3. The chain uses TRBV5-6 and TRBJ2-7; a weak D match, TRBD1 (5 bases). V lost 2 bases to trimming and J lost 3 bases, with 6 bases between them. The CDR3 is 12 amino acids. Germline CDR1 and CDR2: SGHDT and YYEEEE. The CDR3, as DNA: TGTGCCAGCAGCTTAGGGGACTACGAGCAGTACTTC. Amino acids: CASSLGDYEQYF.

CDR3 bases: TGTGCCATCAGTGAGGGACAGTATGGCTACACCTTC. This translates into CAISEGQYGYTF. The chain uses TRBV10-3 and TRBJ1-2; weak D call: TRBD1 (6 bases). The CDR3 sequence is 12 residues long. The germline CDR1 and CDR2 sequences are ENHRY and SYGVKD. Trimming left V 2 bases short and J 5 bases short, with 6 bases between.

The gene calls are TRBV27 and TRBJ2-1; D ambiguous. CDR1 is MNHEY, CDR2 SMNVEV, per germline (reference sequence). The ends were cut back, 3 bases at V and 4 bases at J, with 10 bases in the middle. CDR3 size: 14 residues. The CDR3 nucleotides read TGTGCCAGCAGTTTGGGTGGGAATTACAATGAGCAGTTCTTC. Protein product: CASSLGGNYNEQFF.

V gene TRBV4-1 combines with J gene TRBJ2-2, with D unresolved. Germline V gene sequence: CDR1 MGHRA, CDR2 YSYEKL. CDR3 length: 20 residues. The ends were cut back, 0 bases at V and 6 bases at J, with 26 bases in the middle. CDR3 amino acids: CASSQDLLPRTRQFAGELFF. CDR3 bases: TGCGCCAGCAGCCAAGATCTTCTCCCGCGGACCCGCCAGTTTGCCGGGGAGCTGTTTTTT.

The chain recombines TRBV4-1 with TRBJ2-4; 12 bases map to TRBD2. Losses at the gene ends were 3 bases for V and 0 bases for J; bases not matched to a gene: 12. Germline V CDR1 and CDR2: MGHRA, YSYEKL. This CDR3 comprises 20 residues. In nucleotides, the CDR3 is TGCGCCAGCAGCCATTTACCGGGACTAGCGGGTCGACGAGCCAAAAACATTCAGTACTTC. Residues: CASSHLPGLAGRRAKNIQYF.

On this clone itself: At the DNA level, this CDR3 is encoded by other sequences in the same sample as well. The chain recombines TRBV7-6 with TRBJ2-1; 11 bases agree with TRBD2. There are 14 residues in the CDR3. Germline loops: CDR1 SGHVS, CDR2 FNYEAQ. The trim removed 3 bases at V and 5 bases at J, leaving 0 bases unmatched. The CDR3 loop is CASSLGLADNEQFF. The CDR3 DNA sequence: TGTGCCAGCAGCTTGGGACTAGCGGACAATGAGCAGTTCTTC.

This clone was seen a few times. The CDR3 DNA reads as TGTGCCAGCAGTCCCCATGAGACAGGGAACGGTGGCTACACCTTC. Translation: CASSPHETGNGGYTF. V usage is TRBV27 and J usage is TRBJ1-2; the match to TRBD1 covers 7 bases. The trim removed 5 bases at V and 7 bases at J, leaving 13 bases unmatched. This CDR3 spans 15 amino acids. Germline V gene data show CDR1 as MNHEY and CDR2 as SMNVEV (reference sequence).

The sample holds one count of this clone. The chain recombines TRBV10-3 with TRBJ2-1; D unclear. In germline, CDR1 is ENHRY, CDR2 SYGVKD. V was cut by 2 bases and J by 4 bases, with 27 bases left in between. The CDR3 extends over 20 amino acids. The CDR3 is CAISEDLMAENYFLYNEQFF. DNA for the CDR3: TGTGCCATCAGTGAGGATCTCATGGCAGAGAACTATTTTTTATACAATGAGCAGTTCTTC.

The chain couples TRBV27 to TRBJ1-2; 7 positions agree with TRBD1. The trim removed 8 bases at V and 2 bases at J, leaving 5 bases unmatched. The CDR3 spans 13 residues. Germline lookup yields CDR1 MNHEY and CDR2 SMNVEV (reference sequence). The CDR3 DNA reads TGTGCCAGCGCTTTACAGGGGAACTATGGCTACACCTTC. It yields the protein CASALQGNYGYTF.

This rearrangement joins TRBV6-1 to TRBJ1-6, with TRBD1 identical over 7 bases. The CDR3 totals 15 residues. Unmatched junction bases numbered 6, after V lost 3 bases and J lost 7 bases. Germline V gene data show CDR1 as MNHNS and CDR2 as SASEGT. The CDR3 DNA sequence: TGTGCCAGCAGTGACCCGGGGACAGCGAATTCACCCCTCCACTTT. Amino acid sequence: CASSDPGTANSPLHF.

J is TRBJ2-1 and V is TRBV13; 9 nucleotides agree with TRBD2. This CDR3 region has 15 residues. V trimming: 2 bases; J trimming: 4 bases; junction bases outside the gene matches: 3. Germline CDR1 is PRHDT and CDR2 is FYEKMQ (reference sequence). CDR3 nucleotides: TGTGCCAGCAGCTTATGGCGGGGGGGTTACAATGAGCAGTTCTTC. It encodes CASSLWRGGYNEQFF.

The rearrangement joins TRBV4-1 to TRBJ2-7; D may be TRBD2 (6 bases). Trimming took 0 bases from V and 0 from J, leaving 9 bases between them. This CDR3 is built from 15 residues. From germline, CDR1 is MGHRA and CDR2 YSYEKL. The CDR3 bases are TGCGCCAGCAGCCAAGAGGCGACTAGCTCCTACGAGCAGTACTTC. As protein: CASSQEATSSYEQYF.

The V call is TRBV28, the J call TRBJ1-2; D possibly corresponds to TRBD1 (6 bases). The CDR3 totals 14 residues. Germline V lookup: CDR1 MDHEN, CDR2 SYDVKM. V was shortened by 5 bases and J by 4 bases, with 14 bases between the two germline ends. CDR3 sequence reads: CASSTTQGFYGYTF. Written as DNA, the CDR3 is TGTGCCAGCAGTACTACACAGGGTTTCTATGGCTACACCTTC.

The V call is TRBV5-6, the J call TRBJ1-4; D perhaps matches TRBD1 (6 bases). The CDR3 length is 15 residues. Per germline, CDR1 SGHDT and CDR2 YYEEEE. The V end was cut by 1 base, the J end by 7 bases, with 14 bases between. In DNA form, the CDR3 reads TGTGCCAGCAGCTTGATAGGCGGGGGCGGTGAAAAACTGTTTTTT. Translated, it gives CASSLIGGGGEKLFF.

The V gene is TRBV4-1, the J gene TRBJ2-7; 9 bases are shared with TRBD1. The J segment lost 3 bases and the V segment lost 2 bases, leaving 8 bases of the junction unmatched. The CDR3 totals 16 residues. CDR1 and CDR2 (germline): MGHRA, YSYEKL. The CDR3 is CASSQPARQGDYEQYF. The CDR3, as DNA: TGCGCCAGCAGCCAACCAGCCAGACAGGGGGACTACGAGCAGTACTTC.

The chain carries TRBV30 and TRBJ2-1; no clear D. The CDR3 contains 12 residues. Trimming took 0 bases from V and 7 from J, leaving 7 bases between them. Germline V gives CDR1 GTSNPN, CDR2 SVGIG (reference sequence). CDR3: CAWSVFVNEQFF. The CDR3, as DNA: TGTGCCTGGAGTGTATTCGTAAATGAGCAGTTCTTC. The whole variable domain, filled in from reference TRBV30 and TRBJ2-1, reads SQTIHQWPATLVQPVGSPLSLECTVEGTSNPNLYWYRQAAGRGLQLLFYSVGIGQISSEVPQNLSASRPQDRQFILSSKKLLLSDSGFYLCAWSVFVNEQFFGPGTRLTVL.

This chain uses TRBV10-2 with TRBJ1-6; D call uncertain. Trimming removed 2 bases from V and 6 bases from J, with 8 bases in between. The CDR3 sequence is 14 residues long. Per germline, CDR1 WSHSY and CDR2 SAAADI. The CDR3 here is CASSEEEFNSPLHF. In nucleotides, the CDR3 is TGCGCCAGCAGTGAGGAGGAGTTTAATTCACCCCTCCACTTT.

This chain uses TRBV5-4 with TRBJ2-1; D not certain. The ends were cut back, 4 bases at V and 5 bases at J, with 13 bases in the middle. The V gene's germline CDR1 is SGHNT and CDR2 YYREEE (reference sequence). The CDR3 runs 14 residues. The CDR3 sequence is CASSPPVADNEQFF. CDR3 DNA: TGTGCCAGCAGCCCGCCGGTGGCGGACAATGAGCAGTTCTTC. Full variable domain (remainder filled in from reference TRBV5-4 and TRBJ2-1): ETGVTQSPTHLIKTRGQQVTLRCSSQSGHNTVSWYQQALGQGPQFIFQYYREEENGRGNFPPRFSGLQFPNYSSELNVNALELDDSALYLCASSPPVADNEQFFGPGTRLTVL.

The gene calls are TRBV27 and TRBJ2-5; D is possibly TRBD1 (7 bases). The assigned J gene may be wrong: the sequence end matches TRBJ2-7 better. CDR1 is MNHEY, CDR2 SMNVEV, per germline (reference sequence). The CDR3 totals 15 residues. The CDR3 DNA reads TGTGCCACCAAGTTCCTCAGGGGGACTTCCTACGAGCAGTACTTC. This sequence encodes CATKFLRGTSYEQYF.

This clone has just one count. The CDR3: CASSLVAGGFPNNEQFF. CDR3 bases: TGTGCCAGCAGCTTAGTGGCGGGGGGTTTCCCTAACAATGAGCAGTTCTTC. The chain joins TRBV7-2 to TRBJ2-1; TRBD2 matches at 8 bases. This CDR3 is built from 17 residues. J was trimmed by 5 bases and V by 1 base; bases with no gene match: 10. CDR1 and CDR2 from the germline V gene are SGHTA and FQGNSA.

This rearrangement joins TRBV10-2 to TRBJ1-1; D might be TRBD1 (5 bases). Germline CDR1 reads WSHSY; CDR2 reads SAAADI. The CDR3 runs to 13 residues. Trimming cost V 3 bases and J 8 bases, with 13 bases left between them. The CDR3 here is CASSDMGVGEAFF. The CDR3, as DNA: TGCGCCAGCAGTGATATGGGGGTAGGAGAAGCTTTCTTT.

This clone was seen a single time. The chain is built from TRBV12-5 and TRBJ1-1; D gene ambiguous. Trimming took off 4 bases at V and 4 bases at J, with 10 bases between the two ends. The CDR3 length is 13 residues. Germline assignment: CDR1 LGHNT and CDR2 FRNRAP. The CDR3 spells CASGSPLGTEAFF. The CDR3 nucleotides read TGTGCTAGTGGTTCCCCTTTGGGCACTGAAGCTTTCTTT.

Here the CDR3 reads CASSEVGNYGYTF. CDR3 bases: TGTGCCAGCAGTGAAGTGGGCAACTATGGCTACACCTTC. V is TRBV25-1 and J is TRBJ1-2; D remains unclear. The CDR3 extends over 13 amino acids. The V end was cut by 2 bases, the J end by 2 bases, with 6 bases between. Looked up from germline, CDR1 is MGHDK and CDR2 is SYGVNS.

Concerning this clone itself: The junction departs from the called germline gene at one end, perhaps through a read error. The rearrangement uses TRBV19 and TRBJ1-2; a possible D gene is TRBD1 (6 bases). This CDR3 comprises 13 residues. The germline CDR1 and CDR2 sequences are LNHDA and SQIVND (reference sequence). In DNA form, the CDR3 reads TGTGCCAGTAGTATAGGTGGAGGGGGAGAAGGTGCCTTC. It translates to CASSIGGGGEGAF.

This clone was seen once. The chain has TRBV27 and TRBJ2-7; possible D gene TRBD1, 5 bases. V was clipped by 2 bases and J by 2 bases, with 10 bases between them. Germline CDR1 and CDR2: MNHEY and SMNVEV (reference sequence). The CDR3 has 14 residues. CDR3 DNA sequence: TGTGCCAGCAGTTTAGCCAGGGTGCCCTACGAGCAGTACTTC. This sequence encodes CASSLARVPYEQYF.

V usage is TRBV6-1 and J usage is TRBJ2-7, with TRBD1 matching 9 bases. V trimming: 6 bases; J trimming: 0 bases; junction bases outside the gene matches: 6. In germline, CDR1 is MNHNS, CDR2 SASEGT. There are 15 residues in the CDR3. The CDR3 sequence: CASRPTGGSSYEQYF. Written as DNA, the CDR3 is TGTGCCAGCAGACCCACAGGGGGCTCCTCCTACGAGCAGTACTTC.